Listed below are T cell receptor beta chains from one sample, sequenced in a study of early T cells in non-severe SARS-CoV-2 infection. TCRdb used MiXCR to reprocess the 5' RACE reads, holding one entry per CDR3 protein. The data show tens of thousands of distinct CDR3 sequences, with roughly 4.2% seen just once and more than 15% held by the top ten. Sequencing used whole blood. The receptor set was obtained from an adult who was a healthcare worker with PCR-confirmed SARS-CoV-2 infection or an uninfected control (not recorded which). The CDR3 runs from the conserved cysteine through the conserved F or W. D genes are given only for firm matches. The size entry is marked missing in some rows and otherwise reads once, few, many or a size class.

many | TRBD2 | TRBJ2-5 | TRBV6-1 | CASSALTSGEETQYF | TGTGCCAGCAGTGCATTGACTAGCGGTGAAGAGACCCAGTACTTC
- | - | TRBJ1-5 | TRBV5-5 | CASSLGSNQPQHF | TGTGCCAGCAGCTTAGGTAGCAATCAGCCCCAGCATTTT
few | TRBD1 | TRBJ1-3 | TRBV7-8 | CASSNRGSGNTIYF | TGTGCCAGCAGCAACAGGGGGTCCGGAAACACCATATATTTT
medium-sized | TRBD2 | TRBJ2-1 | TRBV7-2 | CASSSQPWTSGGNEQFF | TGTGCCAGCAGCTCCCAACCCTGGACTAGCGGGGGTAATGAGCAGTTCTTC
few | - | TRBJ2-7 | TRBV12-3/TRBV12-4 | CASSLEGSYEQYF | TGTGCCAGCAGTTTAGAGGGGAGCTACGAGCAGTACTTC
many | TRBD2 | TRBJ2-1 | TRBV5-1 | CASSNSGRNNEQFF | TGCGCCAGTTCCAATAGCGGGAGGAACAATGAGCAGTTCTTC
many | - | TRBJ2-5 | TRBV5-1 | CASSLFGPQETQYF | TGCGCCAGCAGCTTATTTGGACCCCAAGAGACCCAGTACTTC
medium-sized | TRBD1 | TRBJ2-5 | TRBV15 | CATSRGQGNQETQYF | TGTGCCACCAGCAGAGGACAGGGGAACCAAGAGACCCAGTACTTC
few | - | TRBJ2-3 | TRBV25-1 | CASSEGGRRWTDTQYF | TGTGCCAGCAGTGAAGGGGGTAGGAGGTGGACAGATACGCAGTATTTT
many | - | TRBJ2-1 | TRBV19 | CASSIAGRNEQFF | TGTGCCAGTAGTATAGCGGGAAGGAATGAGCAGTTCTTC
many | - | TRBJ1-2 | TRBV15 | CATRPTINYGYTF | TGTGCCACCAGACCGACAATTAACTATGGCTACACCTTC
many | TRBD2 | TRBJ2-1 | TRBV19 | CASSLPRRTSNEQFF | TGTGCCAGTAGTTTACCCCGTAGGACTAGCAATGAGCAGTTCTTC
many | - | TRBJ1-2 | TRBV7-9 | CASSPGGAFNGYTF | TGTGCCAGCTCCCCAGGAGGGGCCTTTAATGGCTACACCTTC
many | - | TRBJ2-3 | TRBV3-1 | CASGDTDTQYF | TGTGCCAGCGGGGACACAGATACGCAGTATTTT
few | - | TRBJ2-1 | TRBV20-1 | CSARDPLANEQFF | TGCAGTGCTAGAGATCCGCTAGCCAATGAGCAGTTCTTC
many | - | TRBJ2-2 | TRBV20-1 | CSAGDTGELFF | TGCAGTGCTGGGGACACCGGGGAGCTGTTTTTT
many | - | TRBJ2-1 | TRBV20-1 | CSARDFNTYNEQFF | TGCAGTGCTAGGGACTTTAATACCTACAATGAGCAGTTCTTC
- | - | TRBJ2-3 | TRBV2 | CASRVAGDTQYF | TGTGCCAGCAGGGTGGCGGGAGATACGCAGTATTTT